These 22 T cell receptor beta chains share one sample of origin, sequenced in a study of cytomegalovirus exposure and HLA in healthy donors. With 60 Vbeta and 13 Jbeta primers, the PCR was carried out. Profiling relied on immunoSEQ multiplex PCR, and the TCRdb table lists in-frame clones only, not all of them. The sample comprises around 69,000 clones, less than 85% of which are singletons, and 8.5% to 10% rests with the top ten. What was sequenced was PBMCs. These receptors came from a woman aged 50 to 60 in good health and CMV-seropositive.

V is TRBV2 and J is TRBJ2-7; 14 nucleotides match TRBD2. The CDR3 runs 16 residues. J gave up 6 bases and V 6 bases, and 10 bases lay outside the gene matches. CDR1 is SNHLY, CDR2 FYNNEI, per germline. CDR3 amino acids: CASRRGLAGGSGEQYF. DNA of the CDR3: TGTGCCAGCAGGAGAGGACTAGCGGGAGGATCGGGCGAGCAGTACTTC.

The rearrangement joins TRBV4-3 to TRBJ1-1; 9 nucleotides line up with TRBD1. J gave up 3 bases and V 1 base, and 3 bases lay outside the gene matches. The V gene's germline CDR1 is LGHNA and CDR2 YSLEER. The CDR3 is 15 amino acids. The CDR3 region is CASSQAWTGDTEAFF. The DNA of the CDR3 is TGCGCCAGCAGCCAAGCATGGACAGGGGACACTGAAGCTTTCTTT.

This chain joins TRBV7-2 and TRBJ2-3; a weak D match, TRBD2 (5 bases). The V gene's germline CDR1 is SGHTA and CDR2 FQGNSA. This CDR3 region has 15 residues. V was shortened by 3 bases and J by 2 bases, with 12 bases between the two germline ends. Written as DNA, the CDR3 is TGTGCCAGCAGCTTGGGCGGGTCTTTCACAGATACGCAGTATTTT. Its protein is CASSLGGSFTDTQYF.

The chain uses TRBV27 and TRBJ1-1, with a tentative D call TRBD1 (6 bases). The CDR3 runs 14 residues. Trimming pared 6 bases from V and 5 bases from J, leaving 16 bases between. CDR1 is MNHEY, CDR2 SMNVEV, per germline (reference sequence). The CDR3 spells CASRWGPSGTEAFF. CDR3 sequence (DNA): TGTGCCAGCAGGTGGGGGCCTTCGGGGACTGAAGCTTTCTTT.

The rearrangement joins TRBV14 to TRBJ1-5, with a tentative D call TRBD1 (5 bases). This CDR3 spans 13 amino acids. Germline CDR1 is SGHDN and CDR2 is FVKESK. With 5 bases removed from V and 4 bases from J, the gap between germline ends came to 9 bases. The CDR3 reads CASSRKGNQPQHF. The DNA for the CDR3 is TGTGCCAGCAGCAGGAAGGGGAATCAGCCCCAGCATTTT.

This sequence joins TRBV2 and TRBJ1-1; the D is unclear. Germline CDR1 is SNHLY and CDR2 is FYNNEI. The CDR3 extends over 13 amino acids. The V gene lost 7 bases and the J gene lost 2 bases, with 11 bases spanning the gap. CDR3 sequence (DNA): TGTGCCAGCAAAGTCGACACAAACACTGAAGCTTTCTTT. Protein sequence: CASKVDTNTEAFF.

This clone has only a few counts. The V gene is TRBV7-3, the J gene TRBJ2-1; 10 bases align to TRBD1. The CDR3 runs 17 residues. Germline V gives CDR1 SGHTA, CDR2 FQGTGA. V gave up 0 bases and J gave up 6 bases; unmatched junction bases: 8. The CDR3 loop reads CASSLTMGTGVSNEQFF. The CDR3 nucleotides read TGTGCCAGCAGCTTAACCATGGGGACAGGGGTTAGCAATGAGCAGTTCTTC.

The J gene is TRBJ1-6, the V gene TRBV6-5; D not certain. The CDR3 has 15 amino acids. Germline V gene lookup returns CDR1 MNHEY and CDR2 SVGAGI. V dropped 4 bases and J dropped 7 bases, with 14 bases sitting between them. The CDR3 loop is CASSSPVRANSPLHF. CDR3 coding DNA: TGTGCCAGCAGTTCCCCAGTGAGGGCAAATTCACCCCTCCACTTT.

The rearrangement uses TRBV10-1 and TRBJ1-5, with 9 bases fitting TRBD1. The germline V gene encodes CDR1 WNHNN and CDR2 SYGVQD (reference sequence). The length of the CDR3 is 15 residues. V trimming: 0 bases; J trimming: 7 bases; junction bases outside the gene matches: 4. The CDR3 region has the DNA TGCGCCAGCAGTGAGTCGGGACAGGGCGACCAGCCCCAGCATTTT. This sequence encodes CASSESGQGDQPQHF.

The rearrangement uses TRBV14 and TRBJ2-7, with TRBD2 matching 8 bases. Trimming took 0 bases from V and 0 from J; bases not matched to a gene: 7. CDR3 length: 17 residues. CDR1 and CDR2 (germline): SGHDN, FVKESK. The CDR3 reads CASSQDRSGRLSYEQYF. The CDR3 bases are TGTGCCAGCAGCCAAGATCGGAGCGGGAGACTCTCCTACGAGCAGTACTTC.

V and J are TRBV7-2 and TRBJ2-3; 7 bases align to TRBD2. V was pared by 0 bases and J by 2 bases, with 5 bases of the junction left unmatched. The V gene's germline CDR1 is SGHTA and CDR2 FQGNSA. This CDR3 is 16 amino acids long. CDR3 in amino acids: CASSLAASGNTDTQYF. CDR3 nucleotides: TGTGCCAGCAGCTTAGCGGCTAGCGGTAACACAGATACGCAGTATTTT.

This clone was recorded a few times. This CDR3 is CASRQPGQGNTEAFF. CDR3 sequence (DNA): TGTGCCAGCAGACAACCGGGACAGGGGAACACTGAAGCTTTCTTT. This rearrangement joins TRBV6-5 to TRBJ1-1; 9 positions match TRBD1. The ends lost 6 bases at V and 1 base at J; junction bases unmatched: 6. This CDR3 comprises 15 residues. Germline CDR1 reads MNHEY; CDR2 reads SVGAGI.

This clone occurred once. The chain links TRBV6-1 to TRBJ1-1, with 10 bases identical to TRBD1. The CDR3 sequence is 15 residues long. The junction had 6 bases not matched to a gene; V was cut back by 3 bases and J by 5 bases. Germline V gene lookup returns CDR1 MNHNS and CDR2 SASEGT. CDR3 loop: CASSDGTGVRTEAFF. Written as DNA, the CDR3 is TGTGCCAGCAGTGATGGGACAGGGGTTAGGACTGAAGCTTTCTTT.

The chain combines TRBV27 with TRBJ2-5; tentative D call: TRBD2 (5 bases). The CDR3 covers 14 residues. Germline lookup yields CDR1 MNHEY and CDR2 SMNVEV (reference sequence). Deletions cut 6 bases from V and 3 bases from J, with 14 bases between. The CDR3 sequence: CASSPQGRKETQYF. CDR3 sequence (DNA): TGTGCCAGCAGCCCTCAAGGGAGAAAAGAGACCCAGTACTTC.

The gene calls are TRBV6-6 and TRBJ2-7; 12 nucleotides match TRBD2. The CDR3 contains 13 residues. Germline CDR1 MNHNY, CDR2 SVGAGI (reference sequence). Losses at the gene ends were 5 bases for V and 6 bases for J; bases not matched to a gene: 2. In DNA, the CDR3 is TGTGCCAGCAGTCTAGCGGGGGGGGTCGAGCAGTACTTC. Translation gives CASSLAGGVEQYF.

The chain combines TRBV7-2 with TRBJ2-3; a weak D match, TRBD1 (5 bases). Germline-derived CDR1 and CDR2 are SGHTA and FQGNSA. The CDR3 loop spans 16 amino acids. The ends were cut back, 5 bases at V and 6 bases at J, with 21 bases in the middle. The CDR3 coding sequence is TGTGCCAGCAGCCTCACTGGGCATAGGGGCAGCGATACGCAGTATTTT. It codes for CASSLTGHRGSDTQYF.

The chain links TRBV9 to TRBJ2-7; D is unclear. CDR3 size: 13 residues. Germline values: CDR1 SGDLS, CDR2 YYNGEE. Between the trimmed V and J ends, which lost 0 bases and 3 bases, there was a span of 7 bases. The CDR3 DNA reads as TGTGCCAGCAGCGTAGCAGGCAGCTACGAGCAGTACTTC. Residues: CASSVAGSYEQYF.

This clone was detected once. The V call is TRBV11-2, the J call TRBJ1-1; 7 bases are a match to TRBD1. The CDR3 contains 15 residues. With 0 bases clipped from V and 6 bases from J, the junction kept 7 bases outside the gene matches. Germline V gene lookup returns CDR1 SGHAT and CDR2 FQNNGV. The CDR3 is CASSLEEGAHPEAFF. In DNA form, the CDR3 reads TGTGCCAGCAGCTTAGAAGAGGGGGCGCACCCTGAAGCTTTCTTT.

V gene TRBV5-1 combines with J gene TRBJ2-5; 10 bases fit TRBD1. Per the germline V gene, CDR1 is SGHRS and CDR2 is YFSETQ. CDR3 length equals 15 residues. V dropped 0 bases and J dropped 5; count of bases not matched to a gene: 4. This chain's CDR3 is CASSLVGTGAETQYF. Here the CDR3 DNA reads TGCGCCAGCAGCTTGGTAGGGACAGGGGCGGAGACCCAGTACTTC.

The rearrangement joins TRBV13 to TRBJ1-1; TRBD1 aligns across 8 bases. Trimming at V came to 7 bases and at J to 10 bases, leaving 11 bases not matched to a gene. The CDR3 runs 13 residues. The V gene's germline CDR1 is PRHDT and CDR2 FYEKMQ (reference sequence). As DNA, the CDR3 is TGTGCCAGCAAATTCCAGGGGGCCGGAGGAGCTTTCTTT. It yields the protein CASKFQGAGGAFF.

The chain recombines TRBV6-1 with TRBJ1-1, with D unresolved. The CDR3 runs to 12 residues. The V end was cut by 6 bases, the J end by 5 bases, with 10 bases between. Germline CDR1 MNHNS, CDR2 SASEGT. This CDR3 is CASSYVWTEAFF. The CDR3 DNA reads TGTGCCAGCAGCTACGTGTGGACTGAAGCTTTCTTT.

The chain couples TRBV25-1 to TRBJ1-6; 7 bases match TRBD1. J gave up 13 bases and V 1 base, and 10 bases lay outside the gene matches. From germline, CDR1 is MGHDK and CDR2 SYGVNS. This CDR3 is 15 amino acids long. CDR3 nucleotide sequence: TGTGCCAGCAGTGAATTTATAGGTGGGGGACAGCCCCTCCACTTT. Its protein product is CASSEFIGGGQPLHF.